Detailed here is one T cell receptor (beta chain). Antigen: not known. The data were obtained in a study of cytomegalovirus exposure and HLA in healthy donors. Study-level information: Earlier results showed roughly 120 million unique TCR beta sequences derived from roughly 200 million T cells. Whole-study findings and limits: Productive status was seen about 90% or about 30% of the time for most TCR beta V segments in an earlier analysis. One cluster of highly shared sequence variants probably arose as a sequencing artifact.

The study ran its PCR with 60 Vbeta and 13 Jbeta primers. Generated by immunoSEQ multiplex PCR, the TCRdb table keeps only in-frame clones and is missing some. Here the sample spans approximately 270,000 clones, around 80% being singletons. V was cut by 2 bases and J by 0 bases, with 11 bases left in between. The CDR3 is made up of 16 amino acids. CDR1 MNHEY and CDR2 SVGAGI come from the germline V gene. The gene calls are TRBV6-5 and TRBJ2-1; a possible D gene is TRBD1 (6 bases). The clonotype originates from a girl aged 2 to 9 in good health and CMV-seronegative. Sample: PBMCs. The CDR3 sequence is CASSYSPGDSYNEQFF. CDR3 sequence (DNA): TGTGCCAGCAGTTACAGTCCAGGGGACTCCTACAATGAGCAGTTCTTC.